These 22 T cell receptor beta chains were all obtained from the same sample, sequenced in a study of OX40 agonist ivuxolimab in advanced cancers. Produced via immunoSEQ multiplex PCR; TCRdb's table is partial and in-frame only. This sample has about 55,000 clones, with roughly 80% found just once. The starting material was CD4+ or CD8+ T cells sorted from blood, obtained in a trial of the OX40 agonist ivuxolimab. Source of these receptors: an adult with an advanced solid tumor such as melanoma, head and neck, liver or kidney cancer.

The V and J genes are TRBV6-5 and TRBJ1-3, with D perhaps TRBD1 (5 bases). V was cut by 5 bases and J by 1 base, with 6 bases left in between. Germline V gives CDR1 MNHEY, CDR2 SVGAGI. The CDR3 spans 13 residues. CDR3 nucleotides: TGTGCCAGCAGTCAGGGATCTGGAAACACCATATATTTT. Amino acids: CASSQGSGNTIYF.

This clone occurred a few times. This rearrangement joins TRBV11-2 to TRBJ2-7; D perhaps matches TRBD1 (6 bases). Germline loops: CDR1 SGHAT, CDR2 FQNNGV. V was pared by 3 bases and J by 0 bases, with 9 bases between. The CDR3 is made up of 14 amino acids. The CDR3 sequence is CASSFSGVSYEQYF. The CDR3 region has the DNA TGTGCCAGCAGCTTTTCAGGGGTCTCCTACGAGCAGTACTTC.

The rearrangement joins TRBV7-3 to TRBJ1-6; D perhaps matches TRBD1 (6 bases). Germline V gene sequence: CDR1 SGHTA, CDR2 FQGTGA. V was pared by 2 bases and J by 7 bases, with 12 bases between. This CDR3 has 15 residues. Here the CDR3 DNA reads TGTGCCAGCAGCTTATCAGGGGCGCGGAATTCACCCCTCCACTTT. Its protein is CASSLSGARNSPLHF.

This chain joins TRBV7-9 and TRBJ2-5; weak D call: TRBD2 (6 bases). The CDR3 is 17 residues long. Trimming cost V 0 bases and J 3 bases, with 17 bases left between them. The germline gives CDR1 SEHNR, CDR2 FQNEAQ (reference sequence). CDR3 DNA: TGTGCCAGCAGCTTAGCGGTACTGGGGCGGGGAGAAGAGACCCAGTACTTC. Encoded protein: CASSLAVLGRGEETQYF.

The DNA for the CDR3 is TGTGCCAGCAGTACCGCCGGGACAGTTGCCAATTCACCCCTCCACTTT. Protein sequence: CASSTAGTVANSPLHF. This chain uses TRBV5-4 with TRBJ1-6, with TRBD1 identical over 7 bases. Germline assignment: CDR1 SGHNT and CDR2 YYREEE (reference sequence). This CDR3 is 16 amino acids long. V dropped 5 bases and J dropped 7; count of bases not matched to a gene: 12.

This clone appeared a few times. At one end the junction does not follow the germline gene, possibly because of a read error. The gene calls are TRBV7-7 and TRBJ2-3; no reliable D call. The CDR3 spans 12 residues. The V gene's germline CDR1 is SSHAT and CDR2 FNYEAQ (reference sequence). In DNA, the CDR3 is TGTGCTAGCAGCTCCTTGGGAGATACGCAGTATTTT. It encodes CASSSLGDTQYF.

The chain combines TRBV11-3 with TRBJ1-2; weak D call: TRBD1 (5 bases). The length of the CDR3 is 13 residues. V gave up 0 bases and J gave up 8 bases, with 10 bases separating them. CDR1 is SGHNT, CDR2 YENEEA, per germline. The CDR3 DNA reads as TGTGCCAGCAGCTTAGAGGCAGGGCGAGGCTACACCTTC. It codes for CASSLEAGRGYTF.

The chain has TRBV18 and TRBJ2-1, with 16 bases lining up with TRBD2. The CDR3 contains 18 residues. Germline lookup yields CDR1 KGHSH and CDR2 LQKENI. Trimming at V came to 4 bases and at J to 14 bases, leaving 17 bases not matched to a gene. CDR3 residues: CASSRTHAGTSGGAIEFF. The DNA for the CDR3 is TGTGCCAGCTCACGCACCCACGCCGGGACTAGCGGGGGGGCCATCGAGTTCTTC. Full variable domain (outside the CDR3, taken from reference TRBV18 and TRBJ2-1): NAGVMQNPRHLVRRRGQEARLRCSPMKGHSHVYWYRQLPEEGLKFMVYLQKENIIDESGMPKERFSAEFPKEGPSILRIQQVVRGDSAAYFCASSRTHAGTSGGAIEFFGPGTRLTVL.

The rearrangement links TRBV10-2 to TRBJ2-5; D possibly corresponds to TRBD2 (6 bases). This CDR3 spans 13 amino acids. With 8 bases removed from V and 1 base from J, the gap between germline ends came to 11 bases. From germline, CDR1 is WSHSY and CDR2 SAAADI. The CDR3 DNA reads as TGCGCCAGCGGCACTAGCCCCCAAGAGACCCAGTACTTC. This translates into CASGTSPQETQYF.

In this sample, this clone turned up once. The V and J genes are TRBV5-4 and TRBJ2-5; the D gene is possibly TRBD2 (7 bases). The CDR3 is 15 amino acids. V lost 0 bases and J 6 bases, leaving 15 bases between the germline ends. Germline lookup yields CDR1 SGHNT and CDR2 YYREEE (reference sequence). CDR3 in DNA: TGTGCCAGCAGCTTGGGGTCGGGGGGCTCCCAGACCCAGTACTTC. It encodes CASSLGSGGSQTQYF.

This chain uses TRBV7-9 with TRBJ2-4; TRBD1 agrees at 9 bases. Losses at the gene ends were 0 bases for V and 8 bases for J; bases not matched to a gene: 11. The CDR3 has 17 amino acids. Germline loops: CDR1 SEHNR, CDR2 FQNEAQ (reference sequence). CDR3 loop: CASSLAVSGTGLHIQYF. The CDR3 coding sequence is TGTGCCAGCAGCTTAGCGGTCTCCGGGACAGGGTTGCACATTCAGTACTTC.

The genes are TRBV5-1 and TRBJ1-3; TRBD1 might be the D (5 bases). Germline CDR1 is SGHRS and CDR2 is YFSETQ. The length of the CDR3 is 12 residues. Trimming shortened V by 3 bases and J by 4 bases, and 5 bases separated the two germline ends. The CDR3 loop is CASSSGGNTIYF. As DNA, the CDR3 is TGCGCCAGCAGCTCAGGGGGAAACACCATATATTTT.

The rearrangement joins TRBV2 to TRBJ1-2, with no clear D. The CDR3 runs to 13 residues. With 6 bases removed from V and 2 bases from J, the gap between germline ends came to 10 bases. From germline, CDR1 is SNHLY and CDR2 FYNNEI. The chain's CDR3 is CASSLGQNYGYTF. Written as DNA, the CDR3 is TGTGCCAGCAGCCTTGGGCAGAACTATGGCTACACCTTC.

The rearrangement uses TRBV28 and TRBJ2-2; no clear D. The germline V gene encodes CDR1 MDHEN and CDR2 SYDVKM. This CDR3 is 12 amino acids long. The CDR3 loop is CAAERSTGELFF. CDR3 coding DNA: TGTGCGGCGGAGCGCTCCACCGGGGAGCTGTTTTTT.

The chain recombines TRBV6-5 with TRBJ2-2; D uncertain. The CDR3 covers 15 residues. Looked up from germline, CDR1 is MNHEY and CDR2 is SVGAGI. Deletions cut 4 bases from V and 3 bases from J, with 12 bases between. This CDR3 reads CASSLYLGYTGELFF. The CDR3 region has the DNA TGTGCCAGCAGTTTGTATCTCGGTTACACCGGGGAGCTGTTTTTT.

The chain has TRBV7-2 and TRBJ2-7; D may be TRBD1 (6 bases). Germline V gives CDR1 SGHTA, CDR2 FQGNSA. The CDR3 is 12 amino acids. The V end was cut by 6 bases, the J end by 7 bases, with 13 bases between. CDR3 in amino acids: CASRKTGIEQYF. CDR3 sequence (DNA): TGTGCCAGCAGAAAAACAGGGATAGAGCAGTACTTC.

By share, this clone ranks as medium-sized. V is TRBV10-2 and J is TRBJ1-2; D is possibly TRBD1 (6 bases). This CDR3 region has 13 residues. V was cut by 2 bases and J by 2 bases, with 6 bases left in between. The germline V gene encodes CDR1 WSHSY and CDR2 SAAADI. This CDR3 is CASSEQGNYGYTF. In nucleotides, the CDR3 is TGCGCCAGCAGTGAGCAGGGGAACTATGGCTACACCTTC.

This clone was counted a single time. The chain carries TRBV11-3 and TRBJ2-2, with 10 bases identical to TRBD1. With V trimmed by 5 bases and J by 3 bases, 3 bases remained unmatched. The germline gives CDR1 SGHNT, CDR2 YENEEA. The CDR3 is made up of 15 amino acids. CDR3 nucleotides: TGTGCCAGCAGCCCCGGACAGGGGGACACCGGGGAGCTGTTTTTT. Translating it yields CASSPGQGDTGELFF.

In this sample, this clone turned up a few times. The chain links TRBV2 to TRBJ2-2; D tentatively reads TRBD1 or TRBD2 (5 bases each). Germline V CDR1 and CDR2: SNHLY, FYNNEI. Trimming pared 8 bases from V and 6 bases from J, leaving 16 bases between. CDR3 size: 14 residues. CDR3 sequence: CASRDGQLSGELFF. CDR3 sequence (DNA): TGTGCCAGCCGGGACGGCCAACTGTCCGGGGAGCTGTTTTTT.

This clone was recorded a few times. The chain carries TRBV11-1 and TRBJ2-5, with TRBD1 matching over 11 bases. CDR3 length: 17 residues. Germline lookup yields CDR1 SGHAT and CDR2 FQDESV (reference sequence). The J segment lost 0 bases and the V segment lost 5 bases, leaving 8 bases of the junction unmatched. Here the CDR3 reads CASSHGQGAAYQETQYF. The DNA of the CDR3 is TGTGCCAGCAGCCACGGACAGGGGGCCGCATACCAAGAGACCCAGTACTTC.

J is TRBJ2-5 and V is TRBV28; D is unclear. CDR3 length: 14 residues. Germline V gene data show CDR1 as MDHEN and CDR2 as SYDVKM. Deletions cut 6 bases from V and 3 bases from J, with 14 bases between. The DNA for the CDR3 is TGTGCCAGCAGCTGGGCCGGGTCTAAAGAGACCCAGTACTTC. It specifies CASSWAGSKETQYF.

This clone appeared a single time. The chain joins TRBV27 to TRBJ2-3; 9 bases fit TRBD1. This CDR3 has 14 amino acids. Per germline, CDR1 MNHEY and CDR2 SMNVEV (reference sequence). V gave up 7 bases and J gave up 3 bases; unmatched junction bases: 5. CDR3 residues: CASTQQGATDTQYF. CDR3 DNA sequence: TGTGCCAGCACCCAACAGGGGGCTACAGATACGCAGTATTTT.